This T cell receptor (beta chain) comes out of a study of long-term antiretroviral therapy in people with HIV. The assay used was immunoSEQ (version v3.0), run at survey level. TCRdb's copy holds only in-frame clones and misses some; the assay was immunoSEQ multiplex PCR. This table holds 45,000 to 50,000 clones, around 80% found once. Trimming removed 6 bases from V and 9 bases from J, with 24 bases in between. Germline V lookup: CDR1 SNHLY, CDR2 FYNNEI. CDR3 length: 16 amino acids. The sample here was unsorted PBMCs, taken 0.8 years after starting antiretroviral therapy. The rearrangement links TRBV2 to TRBJ2-1; either TRBD1 or TRBD2 may fit D (5 bases each). The TCR was taken from a woman in her late teens or twenties with HIV. CDR3 region: CASRWDGNPNLGEQFF. The CDR3 region has the DNA TGTGCCAGCAGGTGGGACGGTAATCCCAATTTAGGTGAGCAGTTCTTC.